One and the same sample provided the 16 T cell receptor beta chains below, sequenced in a study of shared clonotypes between healthy human individuals. TCRdb's table, derived via immunoSEQ multiplex PCR, lists solely in-frame clones and lacks some. Counted here are roughly 660,000 clones, 80% to 95% occurring once; the ten biggest clones make up about a third. Sequencing input: memory CD8+ T cells from PBMCs. Described subset: CD45RO+ cells pooled with CCR7-negative TemRA cells. The receptors were gathered from a man younger than 35 in good health. Some clones in this sample may be carry-over from other donors' samples.

The DNA of the CDR3 is TGTGCCTGGGACCTAGCGGGGGCCTACGAGCAGTACTTC. Translated: CAWDLAGAYEQYF. This rearrangement joins TRBV30 to TRBJ2-7, with 10 bases lining up with TRBD2. Germline V gives CDR1 GTSNPN, CDR2 SVGIG (reference sequence). The J segment lost 2 bases and the V segment lost 5 bases, leaving 3 bases of the junction unmatched. The CDR3 runs 13 residues.

Here the CDR3 reads CASTPDGELFF. The CDR3 region has the DNA TGTGCCAGCACTCCGGACGGGGAGCTGTTTTTT. The rearrangement links TRBV6-5 to TRBJ2-2; D gene uncertain. Deletions cut 7 bases from V and 7 bases from J, with 7 bases between. Germline lookup yields CDR1 MNHEY and CDR2 SVGAGI. The CDR3 is 11 amino acids.

As concerns this clone: Possible read error: a much larger clone is one base away. Other DNA variants within this sample encode the same CDR3. This chain joins TRBV7-6 and TRBJ2-5; perhaps D is TRBD1 or TRBD2 (5 bases each). Germline V lookup: CDR1 SGHVS, CDR2 FNYEAQ. There are 11 residues in the CDR3. CDR3 protein: CASSLEGTQYF. Here the CDR3 DNA reads TGTGCCAGCAGCTTAGAAGGGACCCAATACTTC.

The chain links TRBV13 to TRBJ1-6; perhaps TRBD1 as D (6 bases). Germline V CDR1 and CDR2: PRHDT, FYEKMQ (reference sequence). The CDR3 runs to 14 residues. Between the trimmed V and J ends, which lost 3 bases and 10 bases, there was a span of 13 bases. CDR3 bases: TGTGCCAGCAGCTTGAGGGGGGCAGGCTCACCCCTCCACTTT. Residues: CASSLRGAGSPLHF.

The J gene is TRBJ2-7, the V gene TRBV7-9; D call uncertain. Germline V CDR1 and CDR2: SEHNR, FQNEAQ (reference sequence). The CDR3 loop spans 15 amino acids. V lost 5 bases and J lost 2, with 16 bases in between. The CDR3 nucleotides read TGTGCCAGCAGCATGAGTGAGCGCGCTACCTACGAGCAGTACTTC. Its protein product is CASSMSERATYEQYF. Variable domain in full (rest from reference TRBV7-9 and TRBJ2-7): DTGVSQNPRHKITKRGQNVTFRCDPISEHNRLYWYRQTLGQGPEFLTYFQNEAQLEKSRLLSDRFSAERPKGSFSTLEIQRTEQGDSAMYLCASSMSERATYEQYFGPGTRLTVT.

The rearrangement links TRBV4-1 to TRBJ1-3, with D maybe TRBD1 (6 bases). Germline V gene data show CDR1 as MGHRA and CDR2 as YSYEKL. The V and J ends lost 8 bases and 5 bases respectively, with 16 bases between them. The CDR3 spans 14 residues. The CDR3 DNA reads TGCGCCAGCGGGGGCACGACAGACCGAAACACCATATATTTT. Amino acids: CASGGTTDRNTIYF.

This rearrangement joins TRBV29-1 to TRBJ2-2; D perhaps matches TRBD1 (6 bases). Germline V gene data show CDR1 as SQVTM and CDR2 as ANQGSEA. This CDR3 region has 12 residues. V dropped 5 bases and J dropped 5 bases, with 9 bases sitting between them. For the CDR3, the DNA is TGCAGCGTTACAGGGTTGACCGGGGAGCTGTTTTTT. Protein product: CSVTGLTGELFF.

The V gene is TRBV30, the J gene TRBJ1-2; D is ambiguous. This CDR3 contains 13 residues. In germline, CDR1 is GTSNPN, CDR2 SVGIG (reference sequence). The V gene lost 2 bases and the J gene lost 4 bases, with 11 bases spanning the gap. DNA for the CDR3: TGTGCCTGGAGTATTGGGCGCTCCTATGGCTACACCTTC. This translates into CAWSIGRSYGYTF.

This chain uses TRBV6-1 with TRBJ1-6, with 7 bases that match TRBD1. Germline CDR1 reads MNHNS; CDR2 reads SASEGT. The CDR3 length is 18 residues. J was trimmed by 4 bases and V by 2 bases; bases with no gene match: 11. DNA for the CDR3: TGTGCCAGCAGTGAAAAGGTCGGGACAGTTATTTATAATTCACCCCTCCACTTT. It codes for CASSEKVGTVIYNSPLHF.

The rearrangement links TRBV6-1 to TRBJ2-1, with D tentatively TRBD2 (6 bases). V was shortened by 2 bases and J by 0 bases, with 11 bases between the two germline ends. From germline, CDR1 is MNHNS and CDR2 SASEGT. This CDR3 has 16 amino acids. Here the CDR3 DNA reads TGTGCCAGCAGTGAACGGGACTTGAGCTCCTACAATGAGCAGTTCTTC. Translation gives CASSERDLSSYNEQFF.

This clone has a count of ten or more. The V and J genes are TRBV27 and TRBJ2-7; D remains unclear. The germline V and J ends were trimmed by 2 bases and 3 bases, with 11 bases remaining between them. The CDR3 loop spans 14 amino acids. Germline assignment: CDR1 MNHEY and CDR2 SMNVEV (reference sequence). CDR3: CASSLLGLGYEQYF. The CDR3 coding sequence is TGTGCCAGCAGTTTACTGGGCCTTGGCTACGAGCAGTACTTC.

This clone appeared once. The CDR3 sequence is CASGQFSTDTQYF. CDR3 in DNA: TGTGCCAGCGGACAGTTTAGCACAGATACGCAGTATTTT. V is TRBV9 and J is TRBJ2-3; a possible D gene is TRBD1 (6 bases). The CDR3 length is 13 residues. Germline V gives CDR1 SGDLS, CDR2 YYNGEE. Deletions cut 7 bases from V and 0 bases from J, with 9 bases between.

This chain connects TRBV6-5 to TRBJ2-5; D is unclear. Trimming took off 8 bases at V and 1 base at J, with 17 bases between the two ends. Germline assignment: CDR1 MNHEY and CDR2 SVGAGI. The CDR3 runs 15 residues. In nucleotides, the CDR3 is TGTGCCAGCGCCCTGGCAGCTCCTCCCCAAGAGACCCAGTACTTC. Translation: CASALAAPPQETQYF.

The chain recombines TRBV10-3 with TRBJ2-7; 9 nucleotides agree with TRBD1. Germline V gene lookup returns CDR1 ENHRY and CDR2 SYGVKD. Trimming at V came to 3 bases and at J to 0 bases, leaving 15 bases not matched to a gene. This CDR3 has 19 amino acids. The CDR3 DNA is TGTGCCATCAGTGATCAGCGCAGACAGGGGGATCCTAGCTCCTACGAGCAGTACTTC. Protein sequence: CAISDQRRQGDPSSYEQYF.

V usage is TRBV2 and J usage is TRBJ2-1, with D perhaps assigned TRBD1 or TRBD2 (5 bases each). The CDR3 extends over 14 amino acids. Between the trimmed V and J ends, which lost 1 base and 4 bases, there was a span of 8 bases. Germline lookup yields CDR1 SNHLY and CDR2 FYNNEI. CDR3 bases: TGTGCCAGCAGTGAAGAGGGACCATACAATGAGCAGTTCTTC. Amino acid sequence: CASSEEGPYNEQFF.

The J gene is TRBJ2-2, the V gene TRBV19, with D maybe TRBD1 (6 bases). Trimming left V 5 bases short and J 3 bases short, with 16 bases between. Per the germline V gene, CDR1 is LNHDA and CDR2 is SQIVND (reference sequence). The CDR3 spans 16 residues. CDR3 DNA sequence: TGTGCCAGTAGTCACAGGGTTCTTAGGGACACCGGGGAGCTGTTTTTT. Translation: CASSHRVLRDTGELFF.